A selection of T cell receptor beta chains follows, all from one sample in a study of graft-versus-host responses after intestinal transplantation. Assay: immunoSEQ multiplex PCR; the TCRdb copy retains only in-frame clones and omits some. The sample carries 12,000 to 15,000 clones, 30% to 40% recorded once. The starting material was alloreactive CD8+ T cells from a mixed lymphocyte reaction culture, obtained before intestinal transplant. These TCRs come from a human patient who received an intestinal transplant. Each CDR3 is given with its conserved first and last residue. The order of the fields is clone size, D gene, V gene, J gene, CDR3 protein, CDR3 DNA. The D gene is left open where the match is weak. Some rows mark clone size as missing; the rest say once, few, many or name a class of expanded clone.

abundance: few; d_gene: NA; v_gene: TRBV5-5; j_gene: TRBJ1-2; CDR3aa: CASSLYGFYGYTF; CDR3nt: TGTGCCAGCAGCTTGTACGGGTTCTATGGCTACACCTTC
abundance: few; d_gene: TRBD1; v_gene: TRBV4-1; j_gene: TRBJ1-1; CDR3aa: CASSQNQGVNTEAFF; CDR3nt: TGCGCCAGCAGCCAAAATCAGGGGGTGAACACTGAAGCTTTCTTT
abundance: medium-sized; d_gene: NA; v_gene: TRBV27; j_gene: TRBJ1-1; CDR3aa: CASSPTVNTEAFF; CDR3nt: TGTGCCAGCAGTCCCACAGTGAACACTGAAGCTTTCTTT
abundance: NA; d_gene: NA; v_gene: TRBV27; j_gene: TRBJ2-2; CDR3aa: CASSLIGPATGTGELFF; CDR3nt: TGTGCCAGCAGTTTAATCGGCCCGGCCACGGGTACCGGGGAGCTGTTTTTT
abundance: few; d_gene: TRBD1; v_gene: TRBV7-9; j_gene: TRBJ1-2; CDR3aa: CASSSPGQGADGYTF; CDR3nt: TGTGCCAGCAGCTCACCTGGACAGGGGGCTGATGGCTACACCTTC
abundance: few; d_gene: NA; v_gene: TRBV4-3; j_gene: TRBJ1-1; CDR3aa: CASSQAGAGAVGNTEAFF; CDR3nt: TGCGCCAGCAGCCAAGCCGGGGCGGGGGCGGTGGGGAACACTGAAGCTTTCTTT
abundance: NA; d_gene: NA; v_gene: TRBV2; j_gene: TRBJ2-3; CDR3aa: CASSLFAGDTQYF; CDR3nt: TGTGCCAGCAGTCTCTTCGCGGGCGATACGCAGTATTTT
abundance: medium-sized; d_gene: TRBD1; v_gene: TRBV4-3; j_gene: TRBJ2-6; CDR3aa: CASSQGTGLSNVLTF; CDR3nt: TGCGCCAGCAGCCAAGGGACAGGGTTGTCCAACGTCCTGACTTTC
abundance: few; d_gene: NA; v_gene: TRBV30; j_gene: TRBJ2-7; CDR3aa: CAWNRAGLTYEQYF; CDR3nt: TGTGCCTGGAATAGGGCAGGGTTAACCTACGAGCAGTACTTC
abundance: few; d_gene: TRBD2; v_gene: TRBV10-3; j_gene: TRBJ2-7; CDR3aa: CAATGLDSYEQYF; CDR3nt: TGTGCCGCTACGGGACTAGACTCCTACGAGCAGTACTTC
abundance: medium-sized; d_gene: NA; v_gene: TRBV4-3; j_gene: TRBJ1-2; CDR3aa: CASSPVRDDYGYTF; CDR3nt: TGCGCCAGCAGCCCCGTCAGGGATGACTATGGCTACACCTTC
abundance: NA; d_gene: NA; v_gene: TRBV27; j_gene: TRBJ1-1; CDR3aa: CASMDSLNTEAFF; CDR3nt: TGTGCCAGCATGGACAGCCTTAACACTGAAGCTTTCTTT
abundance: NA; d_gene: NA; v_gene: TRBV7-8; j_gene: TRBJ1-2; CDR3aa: CASSLGPGGYGYTF; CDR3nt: TGTGCCAGCAGCTTAGGGCCCGGGGGCTATGGCTACACCTTC
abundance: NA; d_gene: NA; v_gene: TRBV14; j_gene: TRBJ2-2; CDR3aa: CASSQDFGDPGELFF; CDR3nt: TGTGCCAGCAGCCAAGACTTCGGGGATCCCGGGGAGCTGTTTTTT
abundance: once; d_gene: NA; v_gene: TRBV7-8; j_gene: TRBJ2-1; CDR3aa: CASSRPRSSYNEQFF; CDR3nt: TGTGCCAGCAGTCGCCCGCGGAGCTCCTACAATGAGCAGTTCTTC
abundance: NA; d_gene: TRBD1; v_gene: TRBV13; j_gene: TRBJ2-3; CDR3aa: CASSSRDRGVDTQYF; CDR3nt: TGTGCCAGCAGCTCCCGGGACAGGGGGGTAGATACGCAGTATTTT
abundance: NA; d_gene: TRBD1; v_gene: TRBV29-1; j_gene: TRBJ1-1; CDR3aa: CSVWTGGTEAFF; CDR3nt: TGCAGCGTGTGGACAGGCGGGACTGAAGCTTTCTTT
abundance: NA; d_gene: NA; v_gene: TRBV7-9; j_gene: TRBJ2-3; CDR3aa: CASSSSDTQYF; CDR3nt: TGTGCCAGCAGCTCCTCAGATACGCAGTATTTT
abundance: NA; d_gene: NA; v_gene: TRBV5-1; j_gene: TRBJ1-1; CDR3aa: CASSLSGSMNTEAFF; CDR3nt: TGCGCCAGCAGCTTGTCAGGGTCCATGAACACTGAAGCTTTCTTT
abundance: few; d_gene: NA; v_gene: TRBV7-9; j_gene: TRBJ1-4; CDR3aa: CASSGWTDNNEKLFF; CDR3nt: TGTGCCAGCAGCGGTTGGACAGATAATAATGAAAAACTGTTTTTT
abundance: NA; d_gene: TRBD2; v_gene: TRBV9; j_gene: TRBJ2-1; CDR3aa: CASSSQTSGVTSSYNEQFF; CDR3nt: TGTGCCAGCAGCTCACAAACTAGCGGGGTTACCAGCTCCTACAATGAGCAGTTCTTC
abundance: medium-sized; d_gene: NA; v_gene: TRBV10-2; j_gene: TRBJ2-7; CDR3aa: CASSGDSLASYEQYF; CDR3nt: TGCGCCAGCAGTGGTGACAGTCTGGCGTCCTACGAGCAGTACTTC
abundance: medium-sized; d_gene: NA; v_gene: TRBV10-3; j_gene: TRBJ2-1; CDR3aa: CAITPEAGYNEQFF; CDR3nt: TGTGCCATCACCCCAGAGGCGGGGTACAATGAGCAGTTCTTC
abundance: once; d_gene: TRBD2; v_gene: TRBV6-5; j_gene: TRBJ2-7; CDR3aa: CASNPGGVDEQYF; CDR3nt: TGTGCCAGCAACCCGGGGGGGGTGGACGAGCAGTACTTC
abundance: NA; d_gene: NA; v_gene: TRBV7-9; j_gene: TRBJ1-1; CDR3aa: CASSLGWGPEAFF; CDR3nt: TGTGCCAGCAGCTTAGGTTGGGGGCCTGAAGCTTTCTTT
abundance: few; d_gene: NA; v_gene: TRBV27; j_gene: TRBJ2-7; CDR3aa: CASSLGDSPYEQYF; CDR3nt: TGTGCCAGCAGTTTAGGAGACAGTCCCTACGAGCAGTACTTC
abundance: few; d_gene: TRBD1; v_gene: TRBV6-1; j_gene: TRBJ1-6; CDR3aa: CASSTGTGVAPLHF; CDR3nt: TGTGCCAGCAGTACCGGGACAGGGGTTGCACCCCTCCACTTT
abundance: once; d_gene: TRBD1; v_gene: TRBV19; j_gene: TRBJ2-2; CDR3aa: CASSLFDRGVTGELFF; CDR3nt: TGTGCCAGTAGTCTTTTTGACAGGGGCGTCACCGGGGAGCTGTTTTTT
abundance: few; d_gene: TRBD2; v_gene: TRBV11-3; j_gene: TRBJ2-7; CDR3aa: CASSLGTSLYEQYF; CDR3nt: TGTGCCAGCAGCTTAGGGACTAGTTTGTACGAGCAGTACTTC
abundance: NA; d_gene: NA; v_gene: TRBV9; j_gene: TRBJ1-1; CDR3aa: CASSHLLSGMNTEAFF; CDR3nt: TGTGCCAGCAGCCACCTCTTGTCAGGGATGAACACTGAAGCTTTCTTT
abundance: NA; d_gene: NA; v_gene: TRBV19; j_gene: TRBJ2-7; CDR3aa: CASSSGFGGYEQYF; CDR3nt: TGTGCCAGTAGTAGCGGTTTCGGGGGCTACGAGCAGTACTTC
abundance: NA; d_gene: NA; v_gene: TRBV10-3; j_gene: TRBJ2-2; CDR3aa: CAISGGHSHFLNTGELFF; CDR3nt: TGTGCCATCAGTGGGGGGCACAGCCATTTCCTGAACACCGGGGAGCTGTTTTTT
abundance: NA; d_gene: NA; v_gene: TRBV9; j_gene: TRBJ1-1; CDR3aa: CASGGGINTEAFF; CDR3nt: TGTGCCAGCGGGGGGGGGATTAACACTGAAGCTTTCTTT
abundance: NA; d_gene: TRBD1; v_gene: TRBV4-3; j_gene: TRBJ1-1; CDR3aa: CASSQGTGGSGTEAFF; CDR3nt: TGCGCCAGCAGCCAAGGGACAGGGGGATCGGGCACTGAAGCTTTCTTT
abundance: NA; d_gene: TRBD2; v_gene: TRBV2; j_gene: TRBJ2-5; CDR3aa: CASSPTSGGALKTQYF; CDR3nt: TGTGCCAGCAGCCCAACTAGCGGGGGGGCCTTAAAGACCCAGTACTTC
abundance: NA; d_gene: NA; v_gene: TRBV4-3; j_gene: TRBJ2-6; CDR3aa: CASSQRDRGSLGGANVLTF; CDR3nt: TGCGCCAGCAGCCAAAGAGATCGGGGGTCCCTAGGTGGGGCCAACGTCCTGACTTTC
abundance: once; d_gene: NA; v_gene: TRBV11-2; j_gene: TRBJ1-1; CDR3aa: CASSLGRGLFGLNTEAFF; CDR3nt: TGTGCCAGCAGCTTAGGAAGGGGCTTATTCGGGCTGAACACTGAAGCTTTCTTT
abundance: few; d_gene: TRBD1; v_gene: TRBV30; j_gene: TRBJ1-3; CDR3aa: CAWTGGGSGNTIYF; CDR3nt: TGTGCCTGGACAGGGGGCGGCTCTGGAAACACCATATATTTT
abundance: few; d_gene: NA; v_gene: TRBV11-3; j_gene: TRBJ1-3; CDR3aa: CASSPRQTGNTIYF; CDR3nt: TGTGCCAGCAGCCCCCGACAGACTGGAAACACCATATATTTT
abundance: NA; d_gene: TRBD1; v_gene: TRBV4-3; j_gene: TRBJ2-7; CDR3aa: CASSLTWTGLDEQYF; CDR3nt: TGCGCCAGCAGCCTAACATGGACAGGGCTGGACGAGCAGTACTTC
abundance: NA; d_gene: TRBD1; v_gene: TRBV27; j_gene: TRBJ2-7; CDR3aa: CASSIFRGSSYEQYF; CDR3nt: TGTGCCAGCAGTATATTCAGGGGGTCATCCTACGAGCAGTACTTC
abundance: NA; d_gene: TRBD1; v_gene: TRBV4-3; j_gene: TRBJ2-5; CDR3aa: CASSPWTGETQYF; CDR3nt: TGCGCCAGCAGCCCCTGGACAGGCGAGACCCAGTACTTC
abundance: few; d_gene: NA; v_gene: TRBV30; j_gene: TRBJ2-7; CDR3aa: CAWNSPPGEQYF; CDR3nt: TGTGCCTGGAACTCCCCCCCGGGCGAGCAGTACTTC
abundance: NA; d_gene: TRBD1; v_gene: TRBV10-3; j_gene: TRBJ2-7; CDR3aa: CAISGQGALYEQYF; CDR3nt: TGTGCCATCAGTGGACAGGGGGCCCTCTACGAGCAGTACTTC
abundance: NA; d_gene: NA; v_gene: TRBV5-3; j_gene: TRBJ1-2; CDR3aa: CATGGVWGLSGYTF; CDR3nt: TGTGCCACGGGGGGGGTGTGGGGTTTGAGTGGCTACACCTTC
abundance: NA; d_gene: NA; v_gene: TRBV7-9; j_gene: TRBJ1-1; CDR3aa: CASSSRTAAAFF; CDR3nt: TGTGCCAGCAGCTCTCGGACAGCCGCAGCTTTCTTT
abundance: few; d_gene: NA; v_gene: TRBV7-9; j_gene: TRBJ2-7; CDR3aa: CASSFQGFDEQYF; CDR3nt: TGTGCCAGCAGCTTCCAGGGGTTCGACGAGCAGTACTTC
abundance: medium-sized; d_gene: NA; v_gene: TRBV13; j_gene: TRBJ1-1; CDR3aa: CASSFPSMDTEAFF; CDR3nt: TGTGCCAGCAGCTTTCCGAGTATGGACACTGAAGCTTTCTTT
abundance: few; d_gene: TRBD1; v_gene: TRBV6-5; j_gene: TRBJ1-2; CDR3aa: CASSPGTGGYGYTF; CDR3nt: TGTGCCAGCAGTCCAGGGACAGGGGGATATGGCTACACCTTC